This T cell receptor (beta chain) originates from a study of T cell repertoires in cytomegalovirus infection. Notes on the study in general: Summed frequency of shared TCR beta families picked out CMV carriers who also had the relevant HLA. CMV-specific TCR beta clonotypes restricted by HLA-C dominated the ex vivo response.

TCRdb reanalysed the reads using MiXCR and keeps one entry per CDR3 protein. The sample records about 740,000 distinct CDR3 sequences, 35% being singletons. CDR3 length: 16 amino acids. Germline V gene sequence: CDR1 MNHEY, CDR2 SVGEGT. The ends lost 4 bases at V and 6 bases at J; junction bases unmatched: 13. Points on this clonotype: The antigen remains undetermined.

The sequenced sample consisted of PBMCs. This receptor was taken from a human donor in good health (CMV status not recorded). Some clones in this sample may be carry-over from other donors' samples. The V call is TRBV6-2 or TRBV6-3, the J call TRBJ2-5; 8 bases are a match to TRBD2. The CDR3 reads CASSSLPGGPRKTQYF. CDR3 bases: TGTGCCAGCAGTTCTCTCCCGGGGGGGCCTCGGAAGACCCAGTACTTC.